Reported below is one T cell receptor (beta chain). What it recognizes is unknown. These data come from a study of T-cell memory formation after mild COVID-19. The wider study: Each donor largely had its own TCR clusters.

Researchers used 5'RACE with constant-segment primers to make TCR alpha and TCR beta cDNA libraries that carry sample barcodes and UMIs. TCRdb reprocessed the 5' RACE reads with MiXCR, giving one entry per CDR3 protein. The profile shows 400,000 to 500,000 distinct CDR3 sequences, 15% to 20% of them singletons. Study results and limitations: Confirmation was lacking for SARS-CoV-2 specificity of second-wave clones that peaked on day 37. Clones that contracted clustered mainly in CM and EM if CD4+ and in EMRA if CD8+.

Sequenced input: PBMCs or a T cell subset sorted from them (not recorded which). The clonotype comes from an adult woman who had mild COVID-19 (a few samples of this study predate the infection). Cell type and time point are not known.

CDR3 in DNA: TGCAGCGTTGAGGGTAACGTCCGGGACGGTGAGCAGTTCTTC. Translating it yields CSVEGNVRDGEQFF. The chain is built from TRBV29-1 and TRBJ2-1, with D perhaps TRBD1 or TRBD2 (5 bases each). This CDR3 region has 14 residues. Germline CDR1 SQVTM, CDR2 ANQGSEA. Trimming cost V 3 bases and J 9 bases, with 18 bases left between them.